The next 31 T cell receptor beta chains were all read from a single sample in a study of cytomegalovirus exposure and HLA in healthy donors. The primer mix had 60 Vbeta and 13 Jbeta primers. Measured with immunoSEQ multiplex PCR; TCRdb has only the in-frame clones, and not every one. Of approximately 130,000 clones in the sample, around 86% are singletons; the top ten hold 2.2%. Sequencing used PBMCs. These TCRs come from a woman aged 40 to 50 in good health and CMV-seronegative.

The V and J genes are TRBV5-4 and TRBJ2-3; D gene uncertain. Germline V gene data show CDR1 as SGHNT and CDR2 as YYREEE (reference sequence). V was shortened by 4 bases and J by 0 bases, with 6 bases between the two germline ends. The CDR3 has 13 amino acids. CDR3 in DNA: TGTGCCAGCAGCCCGGGTAGCACAGATACGCAGTATTTT. Translated: CASSPGSTDTQYF. The full variable domain, rest sourced from reference TRBV5-4 and TRBJ2-3, is ETGVTQSPTHLIKTRGQQVTLRCSSQSGHNTVSWYQQALGQGPQFIFQYYREEENGRGNFPPRFSGLQFPNYSSELNVNALELDDSALYLCASSPGSTDTQYFGPGTRLTVL.

This chain connects TRBV11-2 to TRBJ2-7, with 8 bases aligning to TRBD1. V was clipped by 4 bases and J by 5 bases; unmatched bases: 22. This CDR3 has 19 amino acids. Germline CDR1 reads SGHAT; CDR2 reads FQNNGV. DNA of the CDR3: TGTGCCAGCAGCTCCGGACAGGGTCCCTGGGGATCCGCTCAGGACGAGCAGTACTTC. This sequence encodes CASSSGQGPWGSAQDEQYF. The full variable domain, rest sourced from reference TRBV11-2 and TRBJ2-7, is EAGVAQSPRYKIIEKRQSVAFWCNPISGHATLYWYQQILGQGPKLLIQFQNNGVVDDSQLPKDRFSAERLKGVDSTLKIQPAKLEDSAVYLCASSSGQGPWGSAQDEQYFGPGTRLTVT.

This clone was picked up a small number of times. The same CDR3 arises from other DNA sequences in this sample as well. The CDR3 nucleotides are TGTGCCAGCAGCTTAGCTCACAGTTCCTACGAGCAGTACTTC. Amino acids: CASSLAHSSYEQYF. The chain employs TRBV7-6 and TRBJ2-7; D gene uncertain. This CDR3 contains 14 residues. The V end was cut by 0 bases, the J end by 1 base, with 7 bases between. CDR1 and CDR2 from the germline V gene are SGHVS and FNYEAQ.

This chain connects TRBV11-2 to TRBJ1-5, with unresolved D. V lost 1 base to trimming and J lost 0 bases, with 7 bases between them. This CDR3 is built from 15 residues. Germline V gene data show CDR1 as SGHAT and CDR2 as FQNNGV. The CDR3 DNA is TGTGCCAGCAGCTTAGGCGCATATAGCAATCAGCCCCAGCATTTT. It translates to CASSLGAYSNQPQHF.

V usage is TRBV7-9 and J usage is TRBJ1-2; no firm D call. This CDR3 has 15 residues. Germline CDR1 SEHNR, CDR2 FQNEAQ (reference sequence). Deletions cut 1 base from V and 4 bases from J, with 13 bases between. CDR3 residues: CASSLENGRGYGYTF. As DNA, the CDR3 is TGTGCCAGCAGCTTAGAAAATGGCCGGGGCTATGGCTACACCTTC.

This clone has only a few counts. The chain is built from TRBV4-1 and TRBJ2-7; D perhaps matches TRBD2 (5 bases). Trimming pared 0 bases from V and 3 bases from J, leaving 15 bases between. The length of the CDR3 is 16 residues. Per germline, CDR1 MGHRA and CDR2 YSYEKL. The chain's CDR3 is CASSQDLASDYYEQYF. DNA of the CDR3: TGCGCCAGCAGCCAAGATTTAGCGTCCGACTACTACGAGCAGTACTTC.

This chain joins TRBV29-1 and TRBJ2-5; a weak D match, TRBD1 (6 bases). The V gene's germline CDR1 is SQVTM and CDR2 ANQGSEA. CDR3 length equals 12 residues. Trimming cost V 7 bases and J 3 bases, with 12 bases left between them. CDR3 sequence (DNA): TGCAGCGGATCACAGGGAGAAGAGACCCAGTACTTC. Amino acid sequence: CSGSQGEETQYF. The variable domain in full, with the rest retrieved from reference TRBV29-1 and TRBJ2-5, is SAVISQKPSRDICQRGTSLTIQCQVDSQVTMMFWYRQQPGQSLTLIATANQGSEATYESGFVIDKFPISRPNLTFSTLTVSNMSPEDSSIYLCSGSQGEETQYFGPGTRLLVL.

The chain employs TRBV19 and TRBJ1-5, with no clear D. CDR3 size: 14 residues. Trimming took off 3 bases at V and 2 bases at J, with 8 bases between the two ends. Germline V gene data show CDR1 as LNHDA and CDR2 as SQIVND (reference sequence). For the CDR3, the DNA is TGTGCCAGTAGTATTAGCGTGGGCAATCAGCCCCAGCATTTT. It yields the protein CASSISVGNQPQHF.

The V and J genes are TRBV11-2 and TRBJ2-2; no definite D call. The CDR3 is made up of 15 amino acids. Germline CDR1 is SGHAT and CDR2 is FQNNGV. Trimming left V 1 base short and J 0 bases short, with 6 bases between. The CDR3, as DNA: TGTGCCAGCAGCTTAGTTAACTCGAACACCGGGGAGCTGTTTTTT. It encodes CASSLVNSNTGELFF.

The gene calls are TRBV18 and TRBJ2-1, with TRBD1 matching 8 bases. Germline V gene data show CDR1 as KGHSH and CDR2 as LQKENI. The V gene end was trimmed by 5 bases and the J gene end by 8 bases; junction bases not matched to a gene: 8. The CDR3 contains 14 residues. For the CDR3, the DNA is TGTGCCAGCTCATCAATGACAGGGGACGATGAGCAGTTCTTC. It yields the protein CASSSMTGDDEQFF.

The chain recombines TRBV25-1 with TRBJ1-5; D is possibly TRBD1 (6 bases). The CDR3 spans 15 residues. The ends were cut back, 6 bases at V and 4 bases at J, with 16 bases in the middle. The germline CDR1 and CDR2 sequences are MGHDK and SYGVNS. The CDR3 loop reads CASSSTGSPNQPQHF. CDR3 bases: TGTGCCAGCAGCTCGACAGGAAGTCCTAATCAGCCCCAGCATTTT.

The chain uses TRBV5-1 and TRBJ2-7, with a weak D call TRBD1 (6 bases). The CDR3 runs to 13 residues. Trimming took 0 bases from V and 4 from J, leaving 8 bases between them. CDR1 and CDR2 (germline): SGHRS, YFSETQ. The CDR3, as DNA: TGCGCCAGCAGCTTGGACAGGGTATACGAGCAGTACTTC. It is translated as CASSLDRVYEQYF.

The chain joins TRBV2 to TRBJ2-2, with TRBD2 matching over 9 bases. Looked up from germline, CDR1 is SNHLY and CDR2 is FYNNEI. V shed 8 bases, J shed 0 bases, and the junction held 1 base outside the gene matches. The CDR3 totals 14 residues. The CDR3 DNA follows: TGTGCCAGCCAGCGGGGGGCGAACACCGGGGAGCTGTTTTTT. It specifies CASQRGANTGELFF.

The CDR3: CAASPRLGGVHNEQFF. CDR3 in DNA: TGTGCCGCATCTCCCCGTCTGGGAGGAGTCCACAATGAGCAGTTCTTC. The chain has TRBV10-3 and TRBJ2-1, with D tentatively TRBD2 (6 bases). The CDR3 consists of 16 residues. Trimming took 11 bases from V and 5 from J, leaving 25 bases between them. The germline gives CDR1 ENHRY, CDR2 SYGVKD.

The chain uses TRBV27 and TRBJ2-6; TRBD2 might be the D (5 bases). CDR1 and CDR2 (germline): MNHEY, SMNVEV (reference sequence). The CDR3 is 14 amino acids. Trimming pared 6 bases from V and 2 bases from J, leaving 8 bases between. In DNA form, the CDR3 reads TGTGCCAGCAGGGAGGTACCTGGGGCCAACGTCCTGACTTTC. As protein: CASREVPGANVLTF.

This chain joins TRBV5-1 and TRBJ2-2, with D possibly matching TRBD2 (6 bases). Germline values: CDR1 SGHRS, CDR2 YFSETQ. CDR3 length equals 15 residues. V shed 0 bases and J shed 1 base, with 7 bases lying between them. The DNA for the CDR3 is TGCGCCAGCAGCTTGGGCGGGGTGAACACCGGGGAGCTGTTTTTT. It is translated as CASSLGGVNTGELFF.

J is TRBJ1-1 and V is TRBV19; tentatively, D is TRBD1 (6 bases). CDR1 is LNHDA, CDR2 SQIVND, per germline (reference sequence). This CDR3 is built from 12 residues. The V end lost 10 bases, the J end lost 3 bases, and 12 bases lay between the germline ends. The CDR3 region has the DNA TGTGCCATCAGGGGCTATGACACTGAAGCTTTCTTT. It specifies CAIRGYDTEAFF. Combining the CDR3 with reference TRBV19 and TRBJ1-1 gives the whole variable domain DGGITQSPKYLFRKEGQNVTLSCEQNLNHDAMYWYRQDPGQGLRLIYYSQIVNDFQKGDIAEGYSVSREKKESFPLTVTSAQKNPTAFYLCAIRGYDTEAFFGQGTRLTVV.

The CDR3 here is CAISEMPSGNNEQFF. The CDR3 DNA sequence: TGTGCCATCAGTGAAATGCCTAGCGGGAACAATGAGCAGTTCTTC. The rearrangement uses TRBV10-3 and TRBJ2-1; 9 bases match TRBD2. Germline CDR1 ENHRY, CDR2 SYGVKD. Trimming took 3 bases from V and 5 from J; bases not matched to a gene: 5. There are 15 residues in the CDR3.

This sequence joins TRBV18 and TRBJ2-7, with 9 bases identical to TRBD1. V gave up 3 bases and J gave up 4 bases; unmatched junction bases: 1. Germline assignment: CDR1 KGHSH and CDR2 LQKENI. The CDR3 length is 13 residues. CDR3 region: CASSPGTGYEQYF. In DNA, the CDR3 is TGTGCCAGCTCACCCGGGACAGGGTACGAGCAGTACTTC. Based on the CDR3 plus reference TRBV18 and TRBJ2-7, the full variable domain is NAGVMQNPRHLVRRRGQEARLRCSPMKGHSHVYWYRQLPEEGLKFMVYLQKENIIDESGMPKERFSAEFPKEGPSILRIQQVVRGDSAAYFCASSPGTGYEQYFGPGTRLTVT.

This clone has more than one count but fewer than ten. The chain uses TRBV30 and TRBJ1-1, with a tentative D call TRBD1 (6 bases). This CDR3 is 13 amino acids long. CDR1 GTSNPN and CDR2 SVGIG come from the germline V gene (reference sequence). Trimming pared 2 bases from V and 1 base from J, leaving 8 bases between. The CDR3 region is CAWSSGANTEAFF. DNA of the CDR3: TGTGCCTGGAGTTCAGGGGCGAACACTGAAGCTTTCTTT.

The gene calls are TRBV14 and TRBJ2-1; TRBD2 aligns across 7 bases. V dropped 7 bases and J dropped 7; count of bases not matched to a gene: 7. This CDR3 comprises 13 residues. Germline lookup yields CDR1 SGHDN and CDR2 FVKESK. In DNA, the CDR3 is TGTGCCAGCAATAGGTGGGAGGGGAATGAGCAGTTCTTC. Residues: CASNRWEGNEQFF.

The chain links TRBV18 to TRBJ2-7; the D is unclear. The CDR3 loop spans 16 amino acids. Trimming left V 1 base short and J 0 bases short, with 13 bases between. CDR1 is KGHSH and CDR2 is LQKENI in the germline V gene. Here the CDR3 DNA reads TGTGCCAGCTCACCACTGAATGGCCTCAGCTCCTACGAGCAGTACTTC. Encoded protein: CASSPLNGLSSYEQYF. The full variable domain, with the rest looked up from reference TRBV18 and TRBJ2-7, is NAGVMQNPRHLVRRRGQEARLRCSPMKGHSHVYWYRQLPEEGLKFMVYLQKENIIDESGMPKERFSAEFPKEGPSILRIQQVVRGDSAAYFCASSPLNGLSSYEQYFGPGTRLTVT.

This chain links TRBV5-1 with TRBJ1-2; 8 bases match TRBD1. Trimming at V came to 4 bases and at J to 7 bases, leaving 6 bases not matched to a gene. The CDR3 runs to 13 residues. Germline values: CDR1 SGHRS, CDR2 YFSETQ. The CDR3 coding sequence is TGCGCCAGCAGCCAGGACAGGGTGCGTGGCTACACCTTC. This encodes CASSQDRVRGYTF.

V and J are TRBV4-1 and TRBJ2-7; TRBD2 matches at 8 bases. The CDR3 extends over 16 amino acids. Per germline, CDR1 MGHRA and CDR2 YSYEKL. V lost 1 base and J lost 5; bases outside the gene matches: 10. This CDR3 is CASSQVVISGVHEQYF. CDR3 DNA: TGCGCCAGCAGCCAAGTCGTGATTAGCGGGGTACACGAGCAGTACTTC.

J is TRBJ2-2 and V is TRBV5-1, with D maybe TRBD2 (5 bases). Germline-derived CDR1 and CDR2 are SGHRS and YFSETQ. V was cut by 4 bases and J by 6 bases, with 7 bases left in between. The CDR3 totals 12 residues. CDR3 bases: TGCGCCAGCAGCCGGGGTTCCGGGGAGCTGTTTTTT. Translated: CASSRGSGELFF.

V is TRBV19 and J is TRBJ2-6; D might be TRBD2 (6 bases). This CDR3 is built from 15 residues. Germline CDR1 is LNHDA and CDR2 is SQIVND (reference sequence). Trimming took 8 bases from V and 2 from J, leaving 13 bases between them. CDR3 DNA: TGTGCCAGTTCCTTCGGGGGTCCTGGGGCCAACGTCCTGACTTTC. Translated, it gives CASSFGGPGANVLTF.

V is TRBV4-1 and J is TRBJ2-1; 16 nucleotides agree with TRBD2. From germline, CDR1 is MGHRA and CDR2 YSYEKL. The CDR3 runs to 18 residues. V lost 0 bases and J lost 6; bases outside the gene matches: 5. This chain's CDR3 is CASSQDSGLAGGFNEQFF. In DNA form, the CDR3 reads TGCGCCAGCAGCCAAGATTCGGGACTAGCGGGAGGGTTCAATGAGCAGTTCTTC.

The chain recombines TRBV7-2 with TRBJ2-3, with TRBD2 as a possible D gene (6 bases). Germline V gives CDR1 SGHTA, CDR2 FQGNSA. Trimming left V 2 bases short and J 8 bases short, with 17 bases between. The CDR3 loop spans 15 amino acids. CDR3 loop: CASSLRGTRGRTQYF. In DNA, the CDR3 is TGTGCCAGCAGCTTACGGGGGACCCGAGGCCGTACGCAGTATTTT.

The rearrangement uses TRBV5-3 and TRBJ2-7, with D possibly TRBD1 on 6 matching bases. Being an ORF, TRBV5-3 has a function that is uncertain. This CDR3 spans 11 amino acids. V was trimmed by 4 bases and J by 11 bases, leaving 13 bases between them. CDR3 protein: CARSPRTVEYF. The CDR3 DNA follows: TGTGCCAGAAGCCCCCGGACAGTAGAGTACTTC.

The rearrangement joins TRBV18 to TRBJ2-4, with D perhaps TRBD2 (7 bases). The V gene's germline CDR1 is KGHSH and CDR2 LQKENI. CDR3 length: 13 residues. Trimming took off 4 bases at V and 5 bases at J, with 9 bases between the two ends. CDR3 amino acids: CASSQGGENIQYF. The DNA of the CDR3 is TGTGCCAGCTCACAGGGGGGGGAAAACATTCAGTACTTC.

This clone was seen more than once but under ten times. The chain combines TRBV18 with TRBJ1-4, with 9 nucleotides matching TRBD1. Germline V gene lookup returns CDR1 KGHSH and CDR2 LQKENI. J gave up 7 bases and V 2 bases, and 2 bases lay outside the gene matches. The CDR3 runs to 14 residues. The CDR3 region is CASSPGTGSEKLFF. The CDR3 bases are TGTGCCAGCTCACCAGGGACAGGGAGTGAAAAACTGTTTTTT. The whole variable domain, filled in from reference TRBV18 and TRBJ1-4, reads NAGVMQNPRHLVRRRGQEARLRCSPMKGHSHVYWYRQLPEEGLKFMVYLQKENIIDESGMPKERFSAEFPKEGPSILRIQQVVRGDSAAYFCASSPGTGSEKLFFGSGTQLSVL.